This entry concerns a single T cell receptor (beta chain). Data came from immunoSEQ multiplex PCR; TCRdb stores just in-frame clones and leaves some out. This table holds some 200,000 clones, approximately 87% found once. The data were obtained in a study of blood T cell repertoires in COVID-19. The CDR3 sequence is 14 residues long. Trimming removed 5 bases at V and 9 bases at J, with 14 bases between. Germline CDR1 is SEHNR and CDR2 is FQNEAQ (reference sequence). Sequences were obtained from peripheral blood. The sequence derives from a middle-aged man with active or convalescent COVID-19. The J gene is TRBJ1-6, the V gene TRBV7-9; D not resolved. The CDR3, as DNA: TGTGCCAGCAGCCCCGGGGAGGGCAGTTCACCCCTCCACTTT. Translating it yields CASSPGEGSSPLHF.